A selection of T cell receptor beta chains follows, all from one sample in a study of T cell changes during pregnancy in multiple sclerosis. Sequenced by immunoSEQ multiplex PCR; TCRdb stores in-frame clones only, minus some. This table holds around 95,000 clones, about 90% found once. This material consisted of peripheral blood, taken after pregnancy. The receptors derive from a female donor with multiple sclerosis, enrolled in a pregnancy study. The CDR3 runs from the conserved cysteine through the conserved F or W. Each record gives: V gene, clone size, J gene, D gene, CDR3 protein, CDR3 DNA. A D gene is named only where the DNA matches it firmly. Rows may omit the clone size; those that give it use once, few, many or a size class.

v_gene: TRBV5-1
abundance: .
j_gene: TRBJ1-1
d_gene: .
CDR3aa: CASSSQGGNTEAFF
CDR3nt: TGCGCCAGCAGCTCACAGGGTGGGAACACTGAAGCTTTCTTT

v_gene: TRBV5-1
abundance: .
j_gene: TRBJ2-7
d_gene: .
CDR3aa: CASSWVTGSSSYEQYF
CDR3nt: TGCGCCAGCAGCTGGGTTACAGGGTCAAGCTCCTACGAGCAGTACTTC

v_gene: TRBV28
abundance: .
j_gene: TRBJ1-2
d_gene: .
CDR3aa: CASSWTANYGYTF
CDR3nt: TGTGCCAGCAGTTGGACAGCCAACTATGGCTACACCTTC

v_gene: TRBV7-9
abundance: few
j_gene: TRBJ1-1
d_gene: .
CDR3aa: CASSIRGEAFF
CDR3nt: TGTGCCAGCAGCATCCGGGGGGAAGCTTTCTTT

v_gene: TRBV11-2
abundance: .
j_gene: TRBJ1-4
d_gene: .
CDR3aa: CASSLGRVYNEKLFF
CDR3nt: TGTGCCAGCAGCTTAGGCCGAGTTTATAATGAAAAACTGTTTTTT

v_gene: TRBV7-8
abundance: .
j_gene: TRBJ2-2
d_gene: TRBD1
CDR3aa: CASSVPQATGGGTGELFF
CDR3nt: TGTGCCAGCAGCGTCCCTCAGGCTACAGGGGGCGGAACCGGGGAGCTGTTTTTT

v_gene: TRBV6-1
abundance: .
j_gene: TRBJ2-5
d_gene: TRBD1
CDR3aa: CASRGQGARETQYF
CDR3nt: TGTGCCAGCAGGGGACAGGGGGCGAGAGAGACCCAGTACTTC

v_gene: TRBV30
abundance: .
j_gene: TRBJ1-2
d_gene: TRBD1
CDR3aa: CAWRKQGTPNGYTF
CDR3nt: TGTGCCTGGAGGAAACAGGGGACCCCGAACGGCTACACCTTC

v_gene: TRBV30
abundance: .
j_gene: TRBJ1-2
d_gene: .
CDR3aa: CAWSLGGYGYTF
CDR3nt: TGTGCCTGGAGTCTTGGCGGGTATGGCTACACCTTC

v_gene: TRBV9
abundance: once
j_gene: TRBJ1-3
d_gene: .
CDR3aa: CASSVGTGKYTIYF
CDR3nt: TGTGCCAGCAGCGTAGGAACAGGGAAATACACCATATATTTT

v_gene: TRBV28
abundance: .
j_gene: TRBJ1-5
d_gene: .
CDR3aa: CASGGTSSNQPQHF
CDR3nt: TGTGCCAGCGGGGGGACGAGTAGCAATCAGCCCCAGCATTTT

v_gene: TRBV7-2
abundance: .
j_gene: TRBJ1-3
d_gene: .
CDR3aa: CASSLSISRATSSGNTIYF
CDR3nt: TGTGCCAGCAGCTTATCGATCTCCAGGGCTACGTCCTCGGGAAACACCATATATTTT

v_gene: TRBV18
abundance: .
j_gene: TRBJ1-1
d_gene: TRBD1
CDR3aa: CASSRQGMNTEAFF
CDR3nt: TGTGCCAGCTCGCGACAGGGGATGAACACTGAAGCTTTCTTT

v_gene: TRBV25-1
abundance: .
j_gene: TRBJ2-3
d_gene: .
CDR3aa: CASTSVRGKGADTQYF
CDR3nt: TGTGCCAGCACCAGTGTTAGGGGGAAGGGCGCAGATACGCAGTATTTT

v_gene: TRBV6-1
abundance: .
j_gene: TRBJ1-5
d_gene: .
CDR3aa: CASSEWTQRNQPQHF
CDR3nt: TGTGCCAGCAGTGAGTGGACACAGCGCAATCAGCCCCAGCATTTT

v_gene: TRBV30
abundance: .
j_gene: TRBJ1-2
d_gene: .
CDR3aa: CAWMSGVGYTF
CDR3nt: TGTGCCTGGATGTCTGGAGTAGGCTACACCTTC

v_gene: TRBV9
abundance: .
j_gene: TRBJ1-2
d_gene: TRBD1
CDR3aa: CASSPGQGAYGYTF
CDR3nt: TGTGCCAGCAGCCCGGGACAGGGGGCATATGGCTACACCTTC

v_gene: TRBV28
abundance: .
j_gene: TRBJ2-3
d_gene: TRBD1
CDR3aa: CASSFSRQGISTQYF
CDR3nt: TGTGCCAGCAGTTTCAGTCGACAGGGGATTAGTACGCAGTATTTT

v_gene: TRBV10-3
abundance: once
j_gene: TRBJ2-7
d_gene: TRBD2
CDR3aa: CAIRGGLAETYEQYF
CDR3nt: TGTGCCATCAGAGGGGGACTAGCGGAGACCTACGAGCAGTACTTC

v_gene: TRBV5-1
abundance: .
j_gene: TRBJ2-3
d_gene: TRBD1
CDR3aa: CASSSGTEISTDTQYF
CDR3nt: TGCGCCAGCAGCTCCGGGACAGAGATCTCCACAGATACGCAGTATTTT

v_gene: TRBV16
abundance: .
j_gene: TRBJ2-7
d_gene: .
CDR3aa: CASSHPNTLYEQYF
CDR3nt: TGTGCCAGCAGCCACCCAAATACTTTATACGAGCAGTACTTC

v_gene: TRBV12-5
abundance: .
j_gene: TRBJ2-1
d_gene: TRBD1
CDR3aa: CASGFGTGGNNEQFF
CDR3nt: TGTGCTAGTGGTTTTGGAACAGGGGGTAACAATGAGCAGTTCTTC

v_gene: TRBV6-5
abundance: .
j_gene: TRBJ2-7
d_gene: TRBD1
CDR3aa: CASSYTGGSYEQYF
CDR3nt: TGTGCCAGCAGTTATACAGGGGGCTCCTACGAGCAGTACTTC

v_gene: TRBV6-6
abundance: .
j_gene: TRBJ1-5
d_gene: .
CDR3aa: CASRGSDSPNQPQHF
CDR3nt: TGTGCCAGCAGGGGGTCGGACAGCCCGAATCAGCCCCAGCATTTT

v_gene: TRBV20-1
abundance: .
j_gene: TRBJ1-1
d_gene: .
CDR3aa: CSAWRNTEAFF
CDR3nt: TGCAGTGCCTGGAGGAACACTGAAGCTTTCTTT

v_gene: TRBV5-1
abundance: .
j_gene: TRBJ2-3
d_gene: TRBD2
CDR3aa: CASSLANAGGLSLDTQYF
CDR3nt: TGCGCCAGCAGCTTGGCCAACGCCGGGGGACTATCCCTAGATACGCAGTATTTT

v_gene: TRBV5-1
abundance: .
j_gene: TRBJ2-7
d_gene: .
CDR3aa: CASSLWAGRNEQYF
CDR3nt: TGCGCCAGCAGCTTGTGGGCAGGAAGAAACGAGCAGTACTTC

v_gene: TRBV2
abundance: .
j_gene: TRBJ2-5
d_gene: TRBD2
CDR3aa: CASSNLAGEETQYF
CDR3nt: TGTGCCAGCAGCAATCTAGCGGGGGAGGAGACCCAGTACTTC

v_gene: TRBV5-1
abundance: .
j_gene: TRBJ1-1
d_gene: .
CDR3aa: CASSLSTRGNTEAFF
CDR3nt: TGCGCCAGCAGCTTGTCGACGCGGGGGAACACTGAAGCTTTCTTT

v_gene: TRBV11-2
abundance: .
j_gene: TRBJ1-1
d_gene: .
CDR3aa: CASSLGAGGAFF
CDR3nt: TGTGCCAGCAGCTTAGGGGCGGGAGGAGCTTTCTTT

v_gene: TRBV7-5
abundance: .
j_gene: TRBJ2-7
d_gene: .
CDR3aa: CARSLAQARSYEQYF
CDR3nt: TGTGCCAGAAGCTTAGCACAGGCACGCTCCTACGAGCAGTACTTC

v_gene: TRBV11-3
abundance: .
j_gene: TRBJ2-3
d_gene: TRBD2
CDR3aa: CASSLHLGGDTDTQYF
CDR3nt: TGTGCCAGCAGCTTACACCTCGGGGGGGACACAGATACGCAGTATTTT

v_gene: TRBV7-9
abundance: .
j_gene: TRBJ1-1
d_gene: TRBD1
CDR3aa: CASTTGVAEAFF
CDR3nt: TGTGCCAGCACGACAGGGGTCGCTGAAGCTTTCTTT

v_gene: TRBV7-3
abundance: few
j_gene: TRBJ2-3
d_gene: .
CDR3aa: CASSLNPGTSTDTQYF
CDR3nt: TGTGCCAGCAGCTTAAATCCAGGGACTAGCACAGATACGCAGTATTTT

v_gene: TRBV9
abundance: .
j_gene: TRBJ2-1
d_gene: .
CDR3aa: CASSVSPQPYNEQFF
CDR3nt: TGTGCCAGCAGCGTATCCCCACAGCCCTACAATGAGCAGTTCTTC

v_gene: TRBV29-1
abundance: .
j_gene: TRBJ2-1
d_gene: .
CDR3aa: CSVGRSLGYEQFF
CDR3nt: TGCAGCGTTGGCAGGTCCTTGGGCTATGAGCAGTTCTTC

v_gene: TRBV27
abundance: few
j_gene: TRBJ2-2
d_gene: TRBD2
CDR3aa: CASRLAGVGTGELFF
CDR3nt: TGTGCCAGCAGGCTAGCGGGAGTTGGGACCGGGGAGCTGTTTTTT

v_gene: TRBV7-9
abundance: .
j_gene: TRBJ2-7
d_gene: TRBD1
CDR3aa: CASSSAVGTGNYEQYF
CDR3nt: TGTGCCAGCAGCTCCGCGGTGGGGACAGGGAACTACGAGCAGTACTTC

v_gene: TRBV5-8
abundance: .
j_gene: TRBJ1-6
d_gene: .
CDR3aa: CASSLTGIYNSPLHF
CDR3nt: TGTGCCAGCAGCTTAACAGGGATCTATAATTCACCCCTCCACTTT

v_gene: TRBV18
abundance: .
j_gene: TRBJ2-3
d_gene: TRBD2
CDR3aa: CASSPLSSGGPSTDTQYF
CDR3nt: TGTGCCAGCTCACCACTATCTAGCGGGGGTCCAAGCACAGATACGCAGTATTTT

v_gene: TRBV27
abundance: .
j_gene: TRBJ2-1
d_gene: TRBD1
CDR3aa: CASGRQGANEQFF
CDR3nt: TGTGCCAGCGGAAGACAGGGGGCGAATGAGCAGTTCTTC